These 10 T cell receptor beta chains came from one sample sequenced in a study of blood T cell repertoires in COVID-19. Measured with immunoSEQ multiplex PCR; TCRdb has only the in-frame clones, and not every one. The table lists 200,000 to 250,000 clones, less than 90% of them singletons. The specimen sequenced was PBMCs or T cells enriched from blood (not recorded which). All receptors come from a woman aged 25-40 years who had recovered from COVID-19.

Turning to this clone: This same CDR3 is encoded by further DNA sequences in the sample. CDR3 amino acids: CASSSRTATNEKLFF. The CDR3 nucleotides read TGCGCCAGCAGCTCCCGGACAGCAACTAATGAAAAACTGTTTTTT. The V gene is TRBV5-1, the J gene TRBJ1-4; possible D gene TRBD1, 6 bases. Trimming shortened V by 3 bases and J by 0 bases, and 9 bases separated the two germline ends. Germline CDR1 SGHRS, CDR2 YFSETQ. The CDR3 totals 15 residues. Complete variable domain (other parts from reference TRBV5-1 and TRBJ1-4): KAGVTQTPRYLIKTRGQQVTLSCSPISGHRSVSWYQQTPGQGLQFLFEYFSETQRNKGNFPGRFSGRQFSNSRSEMNVSTLELGDSALYLCASSSRTATNEKLFFGSGTQLSVL.

The rearrangement uses TRBV4-3 and TRBJ1-4; D is uncertain. V lost 0 bases, J lost 0 bases, and 5 bases lay in between. There are 15 residues in the CDR3. CDR1 is LGHNA, CDR2 YSLEER, per germline. Here the CDR3 reads CASSQDTATNEKLFF. In DNA form, the CDR3 reads TGCGCCAGCAGCCAAGATACGGCAACTAATGAAAAACTGTTTTTT.

The chain has TRBV3-1 (or the pseudogene TRBV3-2) and TRBJ2-1, with 7 bases aligning to TRBD1. Germline values: CDR1 LGHDT, CDR2 YNNKEL (reference sequence). Losses at the gene ends were 4 bases for V and 0 bases for J; bases not matched to a gene: 6. The CDR3 consists of 16 residues. In DNA, the CDR3 is TGTGCCAGCAGCCCTCTAGGGGGCGCCTCCTACAATGAGCAGTTCTTC. It encodes CASSPLGGASYNEQFF.

This clone was seen once. The CDR3 DNA follows: TGTGCCAGCAGCGTTCCGGGACACTCTTACTCTGGGGCCAACGTCCTGACTTTC. Its protein is CASSVPGHSYSGANVLTF. This chain connects TRBV9 to TRBJ2-6; D is perhaps TRBD1 (6 bases). V was shortened by 2 bases and J by 0 bases, with 15 bases between the two germline ends. CDR1 is SGDLS, CDR2 YYNGEE, per germline. The length of the CDR3 is 18 residues.

The chain employs TRBV5-4 and TRBJ1-2; TRBD1 matches 8 bases. Germline V CDR1 and CDR2: SGHNT, YYREEE (reference sequence). The CDR3 has 13 residues. J gave up 5 bases and V 4 bases, and 4 bases lay outside the gene matches. The CDR3 DNA reads TGTGCCAGCAGCCTGGACAGGGAATATGGCTACACCTTC. Its translation is CASSLDREYGYTF. Complete variable domain (other parts from reference TRBV5-4 and TRBJ1-2): ETGVTQSPTHLIKTRGQQVTLRCSSQSGHNTVSWYQQALGQGPQFIFQYYREEENGRGNFPPRFSGLQFPNYSSELNVNALELDDSALYLCASSLDREYGYTFGSGTRLTVV.

The V call is TRBV28, the J call TRBJ2-3; TRBD2 might be the D (7 bases). Germline CDR1 reads MDHEN; CDR2 reads SYDVKM. Trimming took off 5 bases at V and 2 bases at J, with 17 bases between the two ends. The CDR3 is 16 amino acids. The CDR3 region is CASSPIWGGHTDTQYF. The DNA of the CDR3 is TGTGCCAGCAGTCCAATCTGGGGGGGGCACACAGATACGCAGTATTTT.

V is TRBV12-3 or TRBV12-4 and J is TRBJ2-5; TRBD2 is a possible D gene (6 bases). Trimming took off 3 bases at V and 5 bases at J, with 7 bases between the two ends. There are 12 residues in the CDR3. This chain's CDR3 is CASSFGGETQYF. CDR3 sequence (DNA): TGTGCCAGCAGTTTTGGAGGGGAGACCCAGTACTTC.

The chain uses TRBV6-4 and TRBJ1-1; D gene unclear. The CDR3 runs to 12 residues. Germline assignment: CDR1 MRHNA and CDR2 SNTAGT. V gave up 2 bases and J gave up 6 bases, with 7 bases separating them. The CDR3 protein is CASSDVGAEAFF. CDR3 DNA sequence: TGTGCCAGCAGTGACGTGGGAGCTGAAGCTTTCTTT.

The V call is TRBV12-3 or TRBV12-4, the J call TRBJ1-5; D is perhaps TRBD1 (5 bases). CDR3 size: 13 residues. Trimming took off 5 bases at V and 1 base at J, with 6 bases between the two ends. The CDR3 spells CASSDRSNQPQHF. CDR3 nucleotides: TGTGCCAGCAGTGACAGAAGCAATCAGCCCCAGCATTTT.

This clone was counted only a few times. The chain has TRBV7-7 and TRBJ1-6; no clear D gene. CDR3 length: 13 residues. Deletions cut 1 base from V and 10 bases from J, with 8 bases between. Germline lookup yields CDR1 SSHAT and CDR2 FNYEAQ (reference sequence). The CDR3 sequence: CASSLDRTSPLHF. In nucleotides, the CDR3 is TGTGCCAGCAGCTTAGACAGAACCTCACCCCTCCACTTT.